This T cell receptor beta chain was sequenced in a study of blood T cell repertoires in COVID-19. Overall study: Specimens from acute and convalescent COVID-19 originated in the United States, Italy and Spain.

This CDR3 has 13 amino acids. Trimming cost V 5 bases and J 6 bases; bases outside gene matches: 1. Germline CDR1 reads KGHDR; CDR2 reads SFDVKD. In the authors' workflow: It was from reference gene primer amplification that nucleated cell counts were estimated. Repertoires were generated with immunoSEQ multiplex PCR, while TCRdb's copy carries only in-frame clones and drops some. V and J calls and clone size are as listed in that table; D and trimming were resolved from the DNA. This table holds some 70,000 clones, 70% to 80% found once. Source material: peripheral blood. This receptor was identified in a human donor in a cohort sampled during active COVID-19. The chain uses TRBV24-1 and TRBJ2-2, with 8 bases aligning to TRBD1. This chain's CDR3 is CATSAQGAGELFF. The CDR3, as DNA: TGTGCCACCAGTGCACAGGGGGCCGGGGAGCTGTTTTTT.